This TCR beta chain comes out of a study of cytomegalovirus exposure and HLA in healthy donors. With 1 base removed from V and 8 bases from J, the gap between germline ends came to 14 bases. CDR3 length: 14 residues. Germline V CDR1 and CDR2: MGHRA, YSYEKL. 60 Vbeta and 13 Jbeta primers were used in PCR. TCRdb's table, derived via immunoSEQ multiplex PCR, lists solely in-frame clones and lacks some. The profile shows approximately 82,000 clones, 10% of them singletons. This TCR came from a man aged 55 to 70 in good health and CMV-seropositive. Sequencing was performed on PBMCs. J is TRBJ1-1 and V is TRBV4-1; D remains ambiguous. The CDR3 DNA is TGCGCCAGCAGCCAAGGCAACCCCTACTCCGAAGCTTTCTTT. It yields the protein CASSQGNPYSEAFF.